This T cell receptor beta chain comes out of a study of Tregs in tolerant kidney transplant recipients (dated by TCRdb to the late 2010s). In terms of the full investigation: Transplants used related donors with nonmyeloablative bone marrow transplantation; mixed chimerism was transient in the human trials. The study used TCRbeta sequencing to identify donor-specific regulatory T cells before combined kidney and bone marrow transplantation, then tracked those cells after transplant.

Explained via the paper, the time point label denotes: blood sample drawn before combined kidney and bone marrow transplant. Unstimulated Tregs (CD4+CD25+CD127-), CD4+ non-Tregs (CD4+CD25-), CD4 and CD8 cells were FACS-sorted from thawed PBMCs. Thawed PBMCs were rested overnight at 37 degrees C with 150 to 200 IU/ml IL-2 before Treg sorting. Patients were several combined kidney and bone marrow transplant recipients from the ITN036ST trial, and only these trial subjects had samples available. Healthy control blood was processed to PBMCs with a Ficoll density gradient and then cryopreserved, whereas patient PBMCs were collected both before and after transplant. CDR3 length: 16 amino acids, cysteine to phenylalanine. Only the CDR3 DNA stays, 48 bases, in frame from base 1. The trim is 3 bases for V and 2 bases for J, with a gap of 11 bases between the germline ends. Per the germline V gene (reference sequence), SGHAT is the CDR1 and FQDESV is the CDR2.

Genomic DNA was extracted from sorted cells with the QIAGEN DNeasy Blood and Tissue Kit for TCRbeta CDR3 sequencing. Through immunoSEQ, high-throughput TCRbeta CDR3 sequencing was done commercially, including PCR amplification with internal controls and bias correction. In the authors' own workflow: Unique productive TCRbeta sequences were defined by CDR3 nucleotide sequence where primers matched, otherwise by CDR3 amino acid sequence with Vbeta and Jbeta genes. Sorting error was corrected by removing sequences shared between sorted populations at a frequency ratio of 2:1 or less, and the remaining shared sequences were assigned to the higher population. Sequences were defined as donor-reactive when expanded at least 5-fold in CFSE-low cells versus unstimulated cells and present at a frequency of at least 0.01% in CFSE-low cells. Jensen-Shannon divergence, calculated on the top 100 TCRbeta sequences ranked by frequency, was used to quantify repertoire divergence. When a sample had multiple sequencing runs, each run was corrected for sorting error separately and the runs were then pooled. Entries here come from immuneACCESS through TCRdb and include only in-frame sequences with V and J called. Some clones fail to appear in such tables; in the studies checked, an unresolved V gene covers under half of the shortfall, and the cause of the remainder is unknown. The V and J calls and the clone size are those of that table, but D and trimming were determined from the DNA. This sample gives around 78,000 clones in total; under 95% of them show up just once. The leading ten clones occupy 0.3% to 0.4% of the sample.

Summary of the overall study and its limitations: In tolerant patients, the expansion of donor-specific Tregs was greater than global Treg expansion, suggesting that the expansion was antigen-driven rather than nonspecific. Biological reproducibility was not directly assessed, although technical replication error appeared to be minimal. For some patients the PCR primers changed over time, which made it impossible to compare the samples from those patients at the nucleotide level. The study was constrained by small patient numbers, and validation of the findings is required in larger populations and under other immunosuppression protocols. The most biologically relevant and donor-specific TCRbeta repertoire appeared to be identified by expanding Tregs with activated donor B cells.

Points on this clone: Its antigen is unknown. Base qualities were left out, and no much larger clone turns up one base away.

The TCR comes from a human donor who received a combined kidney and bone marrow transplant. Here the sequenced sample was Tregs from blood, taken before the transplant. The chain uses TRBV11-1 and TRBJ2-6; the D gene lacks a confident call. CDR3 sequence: CASSFTSGAGANVLTF. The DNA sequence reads TGTGCCAGCAGCTTTACGTCAGGTGCTGGGGCCAACGTCCTGACTTTC.